This TCR beta chain comes out of a study of T cell responses to AZD1222 COVID-19 vaccine. Study-wide results and caveats: Researchers took repertoire samples only after the peak T cell response had come.

Only in-frame clones appear in the TCRdb table, and some are missing; sequencing was by immunoSEQ multiplex PCR. Here the sample spans tens of thousands of clones, over 80% being singletons. The CDR3 totals 15 residues. Germline V gene sequence: CDR1 MGHDK, CDR2 SYGVNS. The V gene lost 8 bases and the J gene lost 5 bases, with 21 bases spanning the gap. Points on this clone: The antigen is not known.

The sequencing here drew on peripheral blood, taken on day 0 of AZD1222 vaccination. This chain uses TRBV25-1 with TRBJ2-5; D may match TRBD1 or TRBD2 (5 bases each). This TCR came from an adult in good health. This CDR3 is CASALAGGRQETQYF. The CDR3 DNA sequence: TGTGCCAGCGCCCTAGCCGGCGGGCGACAGGAGACCCAGTACTTC.